Listed below are T cell receptor beta chains from one sample, sequenced in a study of PD-L1 blockade in urothelial cancer. Measured with immunoSEQ multiplex PCR; TCRdb has only the in-frame clones, and not every one. Altogether some 25,000 clones are present, more than 70% being singletons, with the ten largest covering roughly 8.8%. The sample in question was PBMCs, obtained around atezolizumab (anti-PD-L1) treatment. The receptors originated from a man aged 65 to 85 with urothelial cancer. Each CDR3 is given with its conserved first and last residue. The order of the fields is D gene, V gene, clone size, J gene, CDR3 DNA, CDR3 protein. A D gene is named only where the DNA matches it firmly. Clone size is shown for a subset of rows, as once, few, many or a class of expanded clone.

>TRBD1|TRBV6-1|.|TRBJ2-7
TGTGCCAGCAGTGAATTGGTTCCCGGGACAGGTTTCTACGAGCAGTACTTC
CASSELVPGTGFYEQYF
>TRBD2|TRBV5-4|.|TRBJ2-5
TGTGCCAGCAGCTCCGGGGGGGAGACCCAGTACTTC
CASSSGGETQYF
>TRBD1|TRBV19|.|TRBJ1-2
TGTGCCAGTAGTATAGGCCTGGGACAGCCTAATTCTAACTATGGCTACACCTTC
CASSIGLGQPNSNYGYTF
>TRBD2|TRBV5-1|few|TRBJ2-1
TGCGCCAGCCACACACCGGGACTAGCGAATGAGCAGTTCTTC
CASHTPGLANEQFF
>.|TRBV5-1|.|TRBJ2-3
TGCGCCAGCCGCCTAGGGGACTTGCCTAGCACAGATACGCAGTATTTT
CASRLGDLPSTDTQYF
>.|TRBV2|.|TRBJ1-2
TGTGCCAGCAGCCAACAGGGTTCAGTTGGCTACACCTTC
CASSQQGSVGYTF
>.|TRBV7-2|.|TRBJ2-5
TGTGCCAGCAGCCCACGCAGGGGTGAGGAGACCCAGTACTTC
CASSPRRGEETQYF
>.|TRBV29-1|.|TRBJ1-1
TGCAGCGTTACCCCGGGACTATTCACTGAAGCTTTCTTT
CSVTPGLFTEAFF
>.|TRBV28|.|TRBJ1-5
TGTGCCAGCAGTTTGACACTCCGGGACATTAGCAATCAGCCCCAGCATTTT
CASSLTLRDISNQPQHF
>TRBD2|TRBV5-4|.|TRBJ2-1
TGTGCCAGCAGCTTAGGGCTAGCGGACTACAATGAGCAGTTCTTC
CASSLGLADYNEQFF